This TCR beta chain stems from a study of monozygotic twins with inflammatory bowel disease. General observations from the study: No distinction between different T cell subtypes was possible. Against healthy co-twins, IBD patients had lower TCRbeta diversity (measured by inverse Simpson).

Per-sample cDNA came from eight separate reactions. TCRdb re-called the 5' RACE reads and gives one entry per CDR3 protein, without DNA. The ten top clones account for approximately 2%, within a sample of 300,000 to 400,000 distinct CDR3 sequences. Germline lookup yields CDR1 LNHDA and CDR2 SQIVND (reference sequence). This CDR3 contains 15 residues. In regard to this clonotype: Its antigen is not identified.

The sample taken for sequencing was blood. This receptor was obtained from a human donor with ulcerative colitis or Crohn's disease, or a healthy co-twin of an affected twin (not recorded which). The chain combines TRBV19 with TRBJ2-1; there is no DNA to check the TCRdb D call of TRBD1. This CDR3 is CASSIGRDITNEQFF.